The sample holds one count of the clone carrying this TCR beta chain. This entry comes from a study of cytomegalovirus exposure and HLA in healthy donors. The PCR ran on 60 Vbeta and 13 Jbeta primers. Generated by immunoSEQ multiplex PCR, the TCRdb table keeps only in-frame clones and is missing some. The sample contains 130,000 to 150,000 clones, roughly 75% of which appear only once. This CDR3 comprises 12 residues. V lost 3 bases to trimming and J lost 7 bases, with 8 bases between them. The germline V gene encodes CDR1 SGHRS and CDR2 YFSETQ. The receptor was isolated from a man younger than 45 in good health and CMV-seronegative. The J gene is TRBJ2-1, the V gene TRBV5-1; D possibly corresponds to TRBD1 (6 bases). Sequencing used PBMCs. CDR3 residues: CASSWDMNEQFF. In DNA, the CDR3 is TGCGCCAGCAGCTGGGACATGAATGAGCAGTTCTTC.